This TCR beta chain stems from a study of HIV-infected patients and healthy controls. Study-wide points: Healthy controls carried many MAIT alpha-chain CDR3s, while HIV+ repertoires had few.

This CDR3 region has 12 residues. Trimming took off 4 bases at V and 0 bases at J, with 4 bases between the two ends. Germline CDR1 reads DFQATT; CDR2 reads SNEGSKA (reference sequence). Reverse transcription used around 500 ng RNA and constant-region primers for alpha and beta. Separate chain-specific third strand synthesis with multiplexing indices produced the alpha and beta libraries. All rearrangements within a chain used one primer pair; cDNA molecules carried barcodes. The cDNA received a 5' RACE adapter containing a random hexamer plus an SP2 sequencing primer site. TCRdb reprocessed the 5' RACE reads via MiXCR and lists one record per CDR3 protein. The sample lists 4,000 or so distinct CDR3 sequences; around 9.1% were seen once. About this clonotype itself: Its antigen is unidentified.

Roughly three months, about 14 weeks, into antiretroviral therapy, follow-up blood was collected. Whole blood was used without fractionation, so all unsorted peripheral T cells were included. The clonotype was recovered from an adult with HIV infection. The J gene is TRBJ2-4, the V gene TRBV20-1, with D hard to call. The sequencing used blood, collected during antiretroviral therapy. The CDR3: CSAIPAKNIQYF. The CDR3 DNA reads as TGCAGTGCTATCCCAGCCAAAAACATTCAGTACTTC.